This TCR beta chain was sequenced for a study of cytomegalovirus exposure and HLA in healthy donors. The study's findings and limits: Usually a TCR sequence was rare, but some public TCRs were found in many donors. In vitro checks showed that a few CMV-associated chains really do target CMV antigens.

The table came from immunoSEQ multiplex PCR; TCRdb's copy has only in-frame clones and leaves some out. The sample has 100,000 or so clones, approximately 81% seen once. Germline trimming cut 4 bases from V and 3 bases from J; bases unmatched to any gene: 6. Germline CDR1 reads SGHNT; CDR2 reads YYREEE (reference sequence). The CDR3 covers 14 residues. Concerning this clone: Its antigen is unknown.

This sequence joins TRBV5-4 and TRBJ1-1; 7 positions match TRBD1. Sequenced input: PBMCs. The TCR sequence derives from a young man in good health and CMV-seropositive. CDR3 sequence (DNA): TGTGCCAGCAGCAAAACAGGGGCGGACACTGAAGCTTTCTTT. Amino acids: CASSKTGADTEAFF.